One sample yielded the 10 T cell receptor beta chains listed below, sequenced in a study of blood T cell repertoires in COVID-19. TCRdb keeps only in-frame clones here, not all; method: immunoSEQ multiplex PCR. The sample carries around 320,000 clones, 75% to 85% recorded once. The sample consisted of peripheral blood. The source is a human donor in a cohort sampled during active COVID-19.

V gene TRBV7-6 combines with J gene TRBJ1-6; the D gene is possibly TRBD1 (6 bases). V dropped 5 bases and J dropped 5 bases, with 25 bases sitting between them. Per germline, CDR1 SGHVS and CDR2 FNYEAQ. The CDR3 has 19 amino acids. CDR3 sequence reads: CASSPMTGPAIGNNSPLHF. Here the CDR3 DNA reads TGTGCCAGCAGCCCGATGACAGGACCGGCTATAGGAAATAATTCACCCCTCCACTTT.

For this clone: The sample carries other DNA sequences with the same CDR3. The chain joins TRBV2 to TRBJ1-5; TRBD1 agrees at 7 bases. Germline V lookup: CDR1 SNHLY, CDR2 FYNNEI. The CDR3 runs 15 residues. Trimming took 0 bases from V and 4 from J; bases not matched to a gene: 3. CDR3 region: CASSEADRRNQPQHF. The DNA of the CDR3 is TGTGCCAGCAGTGAAGCGGACAGGCGAAATCAGCCCCAGCATTTT.

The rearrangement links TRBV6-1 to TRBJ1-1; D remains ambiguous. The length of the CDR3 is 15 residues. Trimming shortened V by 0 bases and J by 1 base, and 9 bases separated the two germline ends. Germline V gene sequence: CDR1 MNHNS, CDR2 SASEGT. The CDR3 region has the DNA TGTGCCAGCAGTGAAGCGCTACTGTGGAACACTGAAGCTTTCTTT. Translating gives CASSEALLWNTEAFF.

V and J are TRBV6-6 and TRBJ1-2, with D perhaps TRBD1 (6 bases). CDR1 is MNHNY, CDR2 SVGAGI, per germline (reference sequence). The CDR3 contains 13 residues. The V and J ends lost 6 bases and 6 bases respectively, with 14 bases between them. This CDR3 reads CASSQRHRDGYTF. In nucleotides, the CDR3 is TGTGCCAGCAGCCAAAGACACAGGGATGGCTACACCTTC.

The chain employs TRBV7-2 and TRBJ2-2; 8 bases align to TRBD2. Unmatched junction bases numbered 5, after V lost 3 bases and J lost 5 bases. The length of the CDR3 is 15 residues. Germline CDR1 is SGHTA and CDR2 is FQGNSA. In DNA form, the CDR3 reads TGTGCCAGCAGCTTCTTTGCGGGGGGAACCGGGGAGCTGTTTTTT. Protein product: CASSFFAGGTGELFF.

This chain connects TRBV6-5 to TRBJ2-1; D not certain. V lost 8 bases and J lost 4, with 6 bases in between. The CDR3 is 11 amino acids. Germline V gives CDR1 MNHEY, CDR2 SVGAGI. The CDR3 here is CASGSYNEQFF. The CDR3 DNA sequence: TGTGCCAGCGGTTCATACAATGAGCAGTTCTTC.

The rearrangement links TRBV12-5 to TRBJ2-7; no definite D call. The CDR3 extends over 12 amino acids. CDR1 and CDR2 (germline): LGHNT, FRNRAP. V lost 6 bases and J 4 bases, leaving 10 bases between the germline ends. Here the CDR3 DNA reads TGTGCTAGTGGCTTTAGAGCTTACGAGCAGTACTTC. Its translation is CASGFRAYEQYF. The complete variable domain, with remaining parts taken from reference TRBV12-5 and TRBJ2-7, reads DARVTQTPRHKVTEMGQEVTMRCQPILGHNTVFWYRQTMMQGLELLAYFRNRAPLDDSGMPKDRFSAEMPDATLATLKIQPSEPRDSAVYFCASGFRAYEQYFGPGTRLTVT.

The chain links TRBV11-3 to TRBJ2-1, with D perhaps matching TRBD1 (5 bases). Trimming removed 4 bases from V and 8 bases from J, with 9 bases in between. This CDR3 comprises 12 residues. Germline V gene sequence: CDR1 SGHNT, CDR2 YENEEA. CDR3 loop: CASSSSGYEQFF. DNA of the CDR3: TGTGCCAGCAGCTCCTCAGGGTATGAGCAGTTCTTC. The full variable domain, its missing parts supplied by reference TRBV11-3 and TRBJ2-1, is EAGVVQSPRYKIIEKKQPVAFWCNPISGHNTLYWYLQNLGQGPELLIRYENEEAVDDSQLPKDRFSAERLKGVDSTLKIQPAELGDSAVYLCASSSSGYEQFFGPGTRLTVL.

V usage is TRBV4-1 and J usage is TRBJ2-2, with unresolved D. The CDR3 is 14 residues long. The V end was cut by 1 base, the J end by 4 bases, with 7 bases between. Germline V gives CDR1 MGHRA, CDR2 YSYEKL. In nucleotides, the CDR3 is TGCGCCAGCAGCCAAGTTTATCTCACCGGGGAGCTGTTTTTT. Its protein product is CASSQVYLTGELFF.

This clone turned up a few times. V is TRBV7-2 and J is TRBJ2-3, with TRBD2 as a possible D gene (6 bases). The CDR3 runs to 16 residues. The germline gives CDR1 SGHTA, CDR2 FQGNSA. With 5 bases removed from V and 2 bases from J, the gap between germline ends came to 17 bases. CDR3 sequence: CASSGGAWGYTDTQYF. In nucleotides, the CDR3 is TGTGCCAGCAGCGGCGGGGCCTGGGGATACACAGATACGCAGTATTTT. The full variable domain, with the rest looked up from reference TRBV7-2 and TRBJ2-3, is GAGVSQSPSNKVTEKGKDVELRCDPISGHTALYWYRQSLGQGLEFLIYFQGNSAPDKSGLPSDRFSAERTGGSVSTLTIQRTQQEDSAVYLCASSGGAWGYTDTQYFGPGTRLTVL.